The 25 T cell receptor beta chains reported below all come from one sample, sequenced in a study of blood T cells in healthy people across ages. Through a sample-barcoded 5' primer and a J-beta primer mix, a second PCR was run for roughly 6 to 11 cycles. Using its own MiXCR run on the 5' RACE reads, TCRdb lists one record per CDR3 protein. The sample has 1,100,000 or so distinct CDR3 sequences, more than 35% seen once. The sequenced sample consisted of blood. The origin of the receptors is a woman between 55 and 75 years old in good health.

The rearrangement uses TRBV18 and TRBJ2-6; D perhaps matches TRBD1 (6 bases). The CDR3 is 15 residues long. Germline V gives CDR1 KGHSH, CDR2 LQKENI. The V end was cut by 4 bases, the J end by 4 bases, with 11 bases between. The CDR3 here is CASSLTGLGANVLTF. CDR3 sequence (DNA): TGTGCCAGCTCACTTACAGGGCTAGGGGCCAACGTCCTGACTTTC. The variable domain in full, with the rest retrieved from reference TRBV18 and TRBJ2-6, is NAGVMQNPRHLVRRRGQEARLRCSPMKGHSHVYWYRQLPEEGLKFMVYLQKENIIDESGMPKERFSAEFPKEGPSILRIQQVVRGDSAAYFCASSLTGLGANVLTFGAGSRLTVL.

This chain connects TRBV18 to TRBJ1-5; D is undetermined. The V end was cut by 5 bases, the J end by 9 bases, with 17 bases between. Germline-derived CDR1 and CDR2 are KGHSH and LQKENI. This CDR3 has 14 amino acids. The CDR3 protein is CASSMTGVSRPQHF. The DNA for the CDR3 is TGTGCCAGCTCAATGACCGGGGTCTCTCGGCCCCAGCATTTT.

This chain connects TRBV27 to TRBJ2-7, with D perhaps TRBD1 (6 bases). Deletions cut 2 bases from V and 4 bases from J, with 12 bases between. CDR3 length equals 14 residues. Per the germline V gene, CDR1 is MNHEY and CDR2 is SMNVEV (reference sequence). In DNA form, the CDR3 reads TGTGCCAGCAGTTTAGACGGACAGCTGTACGAGCAGTACTTC. It translates to CASSLDGQLYEQYF.

This clonotype appeared many times. The chain combines TRBV10-3 with TRBJ2-5, with D perhaps given as TRBD1 or TRBD2 (5 bases each). CDR1 is ENHRY, CDR2 SYGVKD, per germline. The CDR3 has 16 residues. Trimming stripped 3 bases from V and 2 bases from J, with 16 bases between. The CDR3 sequence: CAISDSRGRPQETQYF. The CDR3 DNA sequence: TGTGCCATCAGTGATTCGAGGGGCCGCCCGCAAGAGACCCAGTACTTC.

This clonotype was found many times. The rearrangement joins TRBV7-2 to TRBJ2-3, with TRBD2 matching 8 bases. This CDR3 spans 15 amino acids. The ends lost 2 bases at V and 2 bases at J; junction bases unmatched: 3. Germline loops: CDR1 SGHTA, CDR2 FQGNSA. The chain's CDR3 is CASSLTSGPTDTQYF. CDR3 bases: TGTGCCAGCAGCTTAACTAGCGGTCCCACAGATACGCAGTATTTT.

With regard to this clonotype: One junction end disagrees with the germline gene, perhaps due to a read error. V gene TRBV6-6 combines with J gene TRBJ2-7; 7 nucleotides match TRBD1. Germline-derived CDR1 and CDR2 are MNHNY and SVGAGI (reference sequence). The CDR3 has 16 amino acids. The CDR3 sequence is CASNYPRTGDPYEQYF. In nucleotides, the CDR3 is TGTGCCAGCAATTACCCGAGGACAGGTGATCCCTACGAGCAGTACTTC.

The chain combines TRBV3-1 with TRBJ2-1; D may be TRBD1 (5 bases). V was clipped by 0 bases and J by 8 bases, with 11 bases between them. Germline assignment: CDR1 LGHDT and CDR2 YNNKEL (reference sequence). This CDR3 spans 14 amino acids. CDR3 region: CASSQDPGSHEQFF. The CDR3 nucleotides read TGTGCCAGCAGCCAAGATCCAGGGTCGCATGAGCAGTTCTTC.

The gene calls are TRBV4-2 and TRBJ2-3, with 7 nucleotides matching TRBD1. The V segment lost 3 bases and the J segment 6 bases; nucleotides outside the gene matches: 3. The CDR3 is 13 residues long. Germline V gene data show CDR1 as LGHNA and CDR2 as YNFKEQ. The CDR3 sequence is CASSQARGDTQYF. CDR3 DNA sequence: TGTGCCAGCAGCCAGGCCAGGGGGGATACGCAGTATTTT.

The chain carries TRBV4-1 and TRBJ2-5, with TRBD2 matching over 8 bases. J gave up 11 bases and V 0 bases, and 11 bases lay outside the gene matches. The CDR3 spans 15 residues. The germline CDR1 and CDR2 sequences are MGHRA and YSYEKL. CDR3 amino acids: CASSQDRSGAGEQYF. CDR3 nucleotides: TGCGCCAGCAGCCAAGATAGATCGGGAGCGGGGGAGCAGTACTTC.

V usage is TRBV6-1 and J usage is TRBJ2-1; D gene ambiguous. CDR3 length equals 12 residues. V gave up 2 bases and J gave up 12 bases, with 11 bases separating them. Germline-derived CDR1 and CDR2 are MNHNS and SASEGT. CDR3 DNA: TGTGCCAGCAGTGAAAGGACGATGGGGCAGTTCTTC. Translation gives CASSERTMGQFF.

This clonotype has just one count. One end of the junction is discordant with germline, which a read error may explain. This rearrangement joins TRBV2 to TRBJ2-5; D remains ambiguous. The germline gives CDR1 SNHLY, CDR2 FYNNEI. The CDR3 consists of 12 residues. In nucleotides, the CDR3 is TGTGCCTGCAGTGAGATGCCAGAGACCCAGTACTTC. Protein: CACSEMPETQYF.

The chain links TRBV2 to TRBJ2-1, with D possibly being TRBD2 (5 bases). Germline CDR1 is SNHLY and CDR2 is FYNNEI. V dropped 2 bases and J dropped 0 bases, with 8 bases sitting between them. The CDR3 extends over 15 amino acids. CDR3 sequence: CASSELASSYNEQFF. CDR3 coding DNA: TGTGCCAGCAGTGAACTAGCTAGCTCCTACAATGAGCAGTTCTTC.

In this sample, this clonotype turned up a few times. The CDR3 DNA reads as TGTGCCAGCAGGAGGGGGTCCTTCTACGAGCAGTACTTC. Translation: CASRRGSFYEQYF. The rearrangement uses TRBV27 and TRBJ2-7; D is perhaps TRBD1 (6 bases). The germline V gene encodes CDR1 MNHEY and CDR2 SMNVEV (reference sequence). The CDR3 loop spans 13 amino acids. The V end was cut by 6 bases, the J end by 3 bases, with 12 bases between.

The chain combines TRBV20-1 with TRBJ2-5; maybe TRBD1 (6 bases). The V gene lost 6 bases and the J gene lost 2 bases, with 16 bases spanning the gap. The germline gives CDR1 DFQATT, CDR2 SNEGSKA (reference sequence). The CDR3 sequence is 14 residues long. In DNA form, the CDR3 reads TGCAGTGCCCAATCGGACAGACCTCAAGAGACCCAGTACTTC. Amino acid sequence: CSAQSDRPQETQYF.

Concerning this clonotype itself: One junction end disagrees with the germline gene, perhaps due to a read error. This chain uses TRBV3-1 with TRBJ2-7; 8 positions match TRBD2. The germline V gene has CDR1 LGHDT and CDR2 YNNKEL (reference sequence). This CDR3 is built from 18 residues. The CDR3 bases are TGTGACAGCAGCCAAACCTTGCCGGGACTAGGAGGTTCCTACGAGCAGTACTTC. Protein product: CDSSQTLPGLGGSYEQYF.

This clonotype showed up just a few times. V and J are TRBV20-1 and TRBJ2-1; the match to TRBD2 covers 11 bases. With V trimmed by 6 bases and J by 13 bases, 14 bases remained unmatched. CDR1 and CDR2 (germline): DFQATT, SNEGSKA (reference sequence). This CDR3 has 14 residues. This CDR3 reads CSAGDPGTSGAQFF. The CDR3 nucleotides are TGCAGTGCCGGCGACCCCGGGACTAGCGGAGCTCAGTTCTTC.

The V call is TRBV20-1, the J call TRBJ2-7; no reliable D call. The germline V and J ends were trimmed by 6 bases and 4 bases, with 16 bases remaining between them. This CDR3 is built from 13 residues. Per the germline V gene, CDR1 is DFQATT and CDR2 is SNEGSKA (reference sequence). CDR3 in amino acids: CSATRDVFYEQYF. CDR3 nucleotide sequence: TGCAGTGCAACCCGCGACGTCTTTTACGAGCAGTACTTC.

The chain couples TRBV6-1 to TRBJ2-1; 12 nucleotides align to TRBD2. Per the germline V gene, CDR1 is MNHNS and CDR2 is SASEGT. V was clipped by 8 bases and J by 9 bases; unmatched bases: 11. CDR3 length: 15 residues. CDR3 sequence (DNA): TGTGCCAGCGGGACTAGCGGGTGGATCGAGGGTGAGCAGTTCTTC. Translating gives CASGTSGWIEGEQFF.

This clonotype occurred a few times. The V call is TRBV29-1, the J call TRBJ2-3; D is possibly TRBD1 (5 bases). CDR3 size: 14 residues. The V end lost 3 bases, the J end lost 2 bases, and 12 bases lay between the germline ends. Germline CDR1 and CDR2: SQVTM and ANQGSEA. The CDR3 region has the DNA TGCAGCGTTGATTGGACACTGCTCACAGATACGCAGTATTTT. Protein: CSVDWTLLTDTQYF.

J is TRBJ2-4 and V is TRBV10-3; possibly TRBD1 for D (8 bases). The CDR3 runs 15 residues. Per the germline V gene, CDR1 is ENHRY and CDR2 is SYGVKD. Deletions cut 2 bases from V and 5 bases from J, with 13 bases between. CDR3 region: CAISEGQGGQNIQYF. DNA of the CDR3: TGTGCCATCAGTGAGGGACAGGGAGGGCAAAACATTCAGTACTTC.

This clonotype was counted a few times. CDR3 DNA: TGTGCCAGCAGCGGGACCGGGACTAGCGGCTACAATGAGCAGTTCTTC. Its translation is CASSGTGTSGYNEQFF. The chain joins TRBV4-2 to TRBJ2-1; 11 bases agree with TRBD2. The CDR3 consists of 16 residues. Trimming removed 5 bases from V and 3 bases from J; junction bases left unmatched: 6. Germline V gives CDR1 LGHNA, CDR2 YNFKEQ.

This clonotype was counted a few times. The DNA of the CDR3 is TGTGCCAGCGGAATTAACTACGAGCAGTACTTC. It is translated as CASGINYEQYF. V and J are TRBV4-2 and TRBJ2-7; the D is unclear. Trimming shortened V by 8 bases and J by 3 bases, and 8 bases separated the two germline ends. Germline CDR1 and CDR2: LGHNA and YNFKEQ. This CDR3 has 11 amino acids.

The rearrangement uses TRBV7-2 and TRBJ2-4; D is tentatively TRBD1 or TRBD2 (6 bases each). CDR3 size: 17 residues. From germline, CDR1 is SGHTA and CDR2 FQGNSA. Trimming took 3 bases from V and 1 from J, leaving 16 bases between them. The DNA for the CDR3 is TGTGCCAGCAGCTTTCCCCGGAGGGGGAGGGCCAAAAACATTCAGTACTTC. Translation gives CASSFPRRGRAKNIQYF.

V is TRBV20-1 and J is TRBJ2-7; D is ambiguous. The CDR3 extends over 12 amino acids. The V gene's germline CDR1 is DFQATT and CDR2 SNEGSKA (reference sequence). Trimming took off 4 bases at V and 6 bases at J, with 13 bases between the two ends. Here the CDR3 DNA reads TGCAGTGCTATAGGATTGGGAACCGAGCAGTACTTC. This gives the protein CSAIGLGTEQYF.

V and J are TRBV20-1 and TRBJ2-1; 9 positions agree with TRBD2. CDR3 length equals 14 residues. The germline V gene encodes CDR1 DFQATT and CDR2 SNEGSKA (reference sequence). V gave up 6 bases and J gave up 4 bases; unmatched junction bases: 7. CDR3 loop: CSASGTSRYNEQFF. In DNA form, the CDR3 reads TGCAGTGCATCCGGGACTAGCAGGTACAATGAGCAGTTCTTC.